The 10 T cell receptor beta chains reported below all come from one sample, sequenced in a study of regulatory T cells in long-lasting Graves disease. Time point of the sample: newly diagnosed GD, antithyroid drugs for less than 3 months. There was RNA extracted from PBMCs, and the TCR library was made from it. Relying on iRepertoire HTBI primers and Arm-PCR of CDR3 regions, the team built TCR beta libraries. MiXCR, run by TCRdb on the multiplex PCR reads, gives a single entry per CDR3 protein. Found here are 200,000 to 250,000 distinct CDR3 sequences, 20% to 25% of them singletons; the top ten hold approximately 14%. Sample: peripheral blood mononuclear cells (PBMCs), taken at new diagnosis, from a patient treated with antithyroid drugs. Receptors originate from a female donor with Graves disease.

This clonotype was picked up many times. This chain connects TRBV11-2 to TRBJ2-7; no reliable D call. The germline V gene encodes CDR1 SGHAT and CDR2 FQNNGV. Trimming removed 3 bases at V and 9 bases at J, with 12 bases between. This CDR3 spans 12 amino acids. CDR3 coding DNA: TGTGCCAGCAGCTTCACGACTCCCGTGCAGTACTTC. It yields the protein CASSFTTPVQYF.

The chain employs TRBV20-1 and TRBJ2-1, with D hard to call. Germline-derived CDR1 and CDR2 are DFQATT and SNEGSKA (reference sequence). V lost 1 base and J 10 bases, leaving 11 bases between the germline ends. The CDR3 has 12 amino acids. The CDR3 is CSARAGIVEQFF. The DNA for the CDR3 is TGCAGTGCTAGAGCCGGCATAGTGGAGCAGTTCTTC.

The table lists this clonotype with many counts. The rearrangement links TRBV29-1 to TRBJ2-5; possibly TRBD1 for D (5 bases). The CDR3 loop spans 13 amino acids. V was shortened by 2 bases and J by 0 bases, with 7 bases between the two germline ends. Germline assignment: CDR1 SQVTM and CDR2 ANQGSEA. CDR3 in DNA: TGCAGCGTTGAAAAAGGGGACCAAGAGACCCAGTACTTC. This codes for CSVEKGDQETQYF.

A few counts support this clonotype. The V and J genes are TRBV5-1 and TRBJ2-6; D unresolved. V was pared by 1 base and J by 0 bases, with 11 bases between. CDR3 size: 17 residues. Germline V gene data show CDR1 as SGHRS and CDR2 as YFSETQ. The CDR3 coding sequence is TGCGCCAGCAGCTTGAGCCAGGTTTACTCTGGGGCCAACGTCCTGACTTTC. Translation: CASSLSQVYSGANVLTF. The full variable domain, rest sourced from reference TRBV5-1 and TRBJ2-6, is KAGVTQTPRYLIKTRGQQVTLSCSPISGHRSVSWYQQTPGQGLQFLFEYFSETQRNKGNFPGRFSGRQFSNSRSEMNVSTLELGDSALYLCASSLSQVYSGANVLTFGAGSRLTVL.

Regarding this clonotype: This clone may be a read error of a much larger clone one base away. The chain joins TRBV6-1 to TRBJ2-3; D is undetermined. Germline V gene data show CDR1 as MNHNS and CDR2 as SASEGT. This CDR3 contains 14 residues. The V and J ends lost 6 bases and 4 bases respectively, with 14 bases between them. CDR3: CASRPGSGSDTQYF. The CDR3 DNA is TGTGCCAGCAGACCCGGGTCAGGCTCAGATACGCAGTATTTT.

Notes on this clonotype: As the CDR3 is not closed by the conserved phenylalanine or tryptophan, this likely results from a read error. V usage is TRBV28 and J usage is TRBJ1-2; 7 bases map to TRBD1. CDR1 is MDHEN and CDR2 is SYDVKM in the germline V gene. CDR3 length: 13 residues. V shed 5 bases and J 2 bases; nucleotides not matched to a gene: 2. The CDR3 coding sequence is TGTGCCAGCAGTCTGGACAGGAACTATGGCTACACCCTC. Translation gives CASSLDRNYGYTL.

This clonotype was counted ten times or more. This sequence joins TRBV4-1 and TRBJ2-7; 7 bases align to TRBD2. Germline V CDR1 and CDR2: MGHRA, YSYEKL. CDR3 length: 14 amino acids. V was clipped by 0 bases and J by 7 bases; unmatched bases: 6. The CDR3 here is CASSQDVEGGEQYF. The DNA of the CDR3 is TGCGCCAGCAGCCAAGATGTGGAGGGAGGGGAGCAGTACTTC.

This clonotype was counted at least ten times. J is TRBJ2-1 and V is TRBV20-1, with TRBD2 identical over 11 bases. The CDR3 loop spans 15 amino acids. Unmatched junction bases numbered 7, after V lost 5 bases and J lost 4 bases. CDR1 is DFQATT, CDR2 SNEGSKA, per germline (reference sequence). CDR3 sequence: CSAPPGTSGYNEQFF. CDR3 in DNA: TGCAGTGCTCCACCCGGGACTAGCGGTTACAATGAGCAGTTCTTC.

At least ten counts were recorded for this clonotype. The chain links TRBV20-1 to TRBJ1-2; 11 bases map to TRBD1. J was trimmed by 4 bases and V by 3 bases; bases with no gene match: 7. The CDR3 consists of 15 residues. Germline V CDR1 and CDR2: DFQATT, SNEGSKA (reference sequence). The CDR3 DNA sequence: TGCAGTGCTAGTGCGGGACAGGGGGTGAGCTATGGCTACACCTTC. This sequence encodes CSASAGQGVSYGYTF.

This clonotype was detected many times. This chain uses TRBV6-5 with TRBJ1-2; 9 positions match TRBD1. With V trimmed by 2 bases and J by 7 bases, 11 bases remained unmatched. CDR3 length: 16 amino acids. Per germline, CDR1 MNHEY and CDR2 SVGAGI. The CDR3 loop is CASSYGPGTGSSGYTF. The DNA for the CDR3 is TGTGCCAGCAGTTACGGACCCGGGACAGGGTCGTCTGGCTACACCTTC.